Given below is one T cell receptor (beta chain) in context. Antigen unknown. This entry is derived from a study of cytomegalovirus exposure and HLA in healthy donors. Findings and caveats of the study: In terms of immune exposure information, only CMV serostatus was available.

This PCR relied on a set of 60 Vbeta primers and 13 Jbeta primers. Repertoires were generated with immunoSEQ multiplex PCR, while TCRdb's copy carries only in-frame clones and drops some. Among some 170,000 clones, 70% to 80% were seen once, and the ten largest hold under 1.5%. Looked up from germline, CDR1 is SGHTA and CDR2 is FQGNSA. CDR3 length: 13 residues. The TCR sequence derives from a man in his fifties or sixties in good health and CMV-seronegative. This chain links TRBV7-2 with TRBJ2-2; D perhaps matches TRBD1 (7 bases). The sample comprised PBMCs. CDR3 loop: CAGRTGNTGELFF. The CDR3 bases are TGTGCGGGGAGGACAGGGAACACCGGGGAGCTGTTTTTT. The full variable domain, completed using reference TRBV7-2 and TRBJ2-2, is GAGVSQSPSNKVTEKGKDVELRCDPISGHTALYWYRQSLGQGLEFLIYFQGNSAPDKSGLPSDRFSAERTGGSVSTLTIQRTQQEDSAVYLCAGRTGNTGELFFGEGSRLTVL.